This T cell receptor (beta chain) was sequenced for a study of prognosis after radiotherapy for stage I lung cancer. Study outcomes and limitations: A fall in unique TCR clone counts followed stereotactic body radiation therapy, with medians of roughly 9,900 versus 7,200. Patients' TRBV and TRBJ gene usage reportedly differed by presence or absence of metastases.

Blood draws of approximately 6 milliliters of peripheral blood occurred at each of two time points. The genomic DNA TCR beta CDR3 region underwent two rounds of multiplex PCR. Primers (each specific to one TRBV or TRBJ gene) were used in first-round PCR. In the second PCR round, amplification relied on universal primers. TCRdb itself ran the multiplex PCR reads through MiXCR, one entry per CDR3 protein. The table lists more than 9,500 distinct CDR3 sequences, nearly 55% of them singletons, with approximately 22% in the top ten. About this clonotype: What it recognizes is unknown. Its ends do not fully match the called genes, so a read error is possible.

Germline V CDR1 and CDR2: DFQATT, SNEGSKA (reference sequence). The CDR3 sequence is 16 residues long. The source of this sequence is a donor aged 50 or older with non-small cell lung cancer. The chain links TRBV20-1 to TRBJ2-2; either TRBD1 or TRBD2 may fit D (5 bases each). The sample was PBMCs, taken before or after stereotactic body radiation therapy (not recorded which). The CDR3 coding sequence is TGCAGTGATAGAGATCCGGAGGCCCGGGGCACCGGGGAGCAGTTTTTT. Protein: CSDRDPEARGTGEQFF.